This T cell receptor (beta chain) was sequenced in a study of blood T cells in healthy people across ages. General study points: The study lacked donor CMV status, which possibly confounded expanded clonotype changes. Correlation between TCR beta diversity and naive T cell percentage was strong.

In this sample, this clonotype turned up a few times. Its cognate antigen is unknown. Together with a sample-barcoded 5' primer, a J-beta primer mix was included in a second PCR lasting roughly 6 to 12 cycles. Tags on each cDNA molecule came from a template-switch adaptor with 12 random nucleotides. One entry per CDR3 protein results from TCRdb running MiXCR on the 5' RACE reads. The sample lists hundreds of thousands of distinct CDR3 sequences, 45% to 50% seen once, with 25% to 35% in the top ten. Staff drew approximately 9.7 milliliters of peripheral blood from each donor. Germline values: CDR1 MGHDK, CDR2 SYGVNS. The length of the CDR3 is 15 residues.

The chain couples TRBV25-1 to TRBJ2-1; the D is unclear. The J call may be wrong; the DNA end is better matched by TRBJ2-7. Sample: blood. This receptor was obtained from a woman in her sixties or seventies in good health. The CDR3 reads CASSVSASSYNEQYF. DNA for the CDR3: TGTGCCAGCAGTGTGAGCGCCAGCTCCTACAATGAGCAGTACTTC.